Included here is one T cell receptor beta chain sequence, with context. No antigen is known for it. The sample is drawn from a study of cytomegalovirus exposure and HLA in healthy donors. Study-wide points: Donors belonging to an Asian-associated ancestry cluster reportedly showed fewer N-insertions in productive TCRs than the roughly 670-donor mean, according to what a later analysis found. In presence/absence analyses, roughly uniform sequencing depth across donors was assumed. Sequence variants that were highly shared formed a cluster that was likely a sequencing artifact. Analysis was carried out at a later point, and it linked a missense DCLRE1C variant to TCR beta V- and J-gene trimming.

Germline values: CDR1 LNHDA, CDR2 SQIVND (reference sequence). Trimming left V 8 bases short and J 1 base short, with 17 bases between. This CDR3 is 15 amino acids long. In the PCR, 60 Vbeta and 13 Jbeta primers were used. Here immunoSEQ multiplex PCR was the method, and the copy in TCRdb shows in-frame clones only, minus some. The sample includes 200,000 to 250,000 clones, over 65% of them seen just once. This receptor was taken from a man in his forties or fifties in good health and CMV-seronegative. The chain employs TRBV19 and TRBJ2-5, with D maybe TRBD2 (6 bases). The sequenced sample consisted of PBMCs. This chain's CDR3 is CASGTSYGSQETQYF. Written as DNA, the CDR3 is TGTGCCAGTGGTACCTCTTACGGGAGCCAAGAGACCCAGTACTTC.